This T cell receptor (beta chain) stems from a study of T cells after posttransplantation cyclophosphamide. This related bone marrow graft donor gave peripheral blood on the day of marrow donation. General study results and limits: Blood and skin or GI T cell repertoires showed limited TRB overlap.

The repertoire was sequenced with immunoSEQ multiplex PCR; TCRdb's copy has only in-frame clones and lacks some. This table holds roughly 3,600 clones, around 68% found once. A word on this clone: Its antigen is as yet unknown.

V lost 4 bases to trimming and J lost 4 bases, with 17 bases between them. The CDR3 consists of 15 residues. The germline V gene has CDR1 SGHNT and CDR2 YYREEE (reference sequence). Sequencing input: memory CD8+ T cells sorted from blood. The chain couples TRBV5-4 to TRBJ1-2, with D maybe TRBD1 (5 bases). The TCR sequence derives from a man aged 25 to 40 in good health and a related stem cell transplant donor. The CDR3 loop reads CASSGEPGDVYGYTF. CDR3 DNA sequence: TGTGCCAGCAGCGGGGAGCCGGGGGATGTCTATGGCTACACCTTC.